The 5 T cell receptor beta chains reported below all come from one sample, sequenced in a study of blood T cell repertoires in COVID-19. Measured with immunoSEQ multiplex PCR; TCRdb has only the in-frame clones, and not every one. In the table there are about 200,000 clones, 70% to 90% of which are singletons. The specimen sequenced was peripheral blood. These receptors all come from a woman of 80 years or more with acute or convalescent COVID-19.

CDR3 coding DNA: TGTGCCAGCAGCCAGACAATCTACGAGCAGTACTTC. This sequence encodes CASSQTIYEQYF. The chain uses TRBV3-1 (or the pseudogene TRBV3-2) and TRBJ2-7; no reliable D call. Trimming stripped 3 bases from V and 3 bases from J, with 6 bases between. The CDR3 is 12 amino acids. Germline CDR1 is LGHDT and CDR2 is YNNKEL (reference sequence).

This clone was found a few times. The chain is built from TRBV25-1 and TRBJ1-4, with 8 bases fitting TRBD1. The CDR3 extends over 13 amino acids. The trim removed 7 bases at V and 8 bases at J, leaving 6 bases unmatched. CDR1 MGHDK and CDR2 SYGVNS come from the germline V gene. In DNA, the CDR3 is TGTGCCAGCATCCGGACAGGGTCCGAAAAACTGTTTTTT. It encodes CASIRTGSEKLFF.

The V call is TRBV7-9, the J call TRBJ2-7, with 11 bases fitting TRBD2. There are 15 residues in the CDR3. Germline lookup yields CDR1 SEHNR and CDR2 FQNEAQ (reference sequence). J gave up 2 bases and V 5 bases, and 5 bases lay outside the gene matches. CDR3 nucleotide sequence: TGTGCCAGCAGCGCCGGGACTAGCGGTACCTACGAGCAGTACTTC. This gives the protein CASSAGTSGTYEQYF.

This clone was seen only a few times. J is TRBJ1-1 and V is TRBV7-9; the D is unclear. CDR1 and CDR2 from the germline V gene are SEHNR and FQNEAQ (reference sequence). The CDR3 spans 13 residues. V lost 5 bases and J lost 1, with 8 bases in between. In DNA, the CDR3 is TGTGCCAGCAGCCGAGGAGGGAACACTGAAGCTTTCTTT. It translates to CASSRGGNTEAFF.

This rearrangement joins TRBV7-6 to TRBJ2-7, with TRBD2 identical over 7 bases. The germline CDR1 and CDR2 sequences are SGHVS and FNYEAQ. J was trimmed by 2 bases and V by 1 base; bases with no gene match: 5. CDR3 size: 15 residues. The CDR3 sequence is CASSLGGGGTYEQYF. CDR3 DNA sequence: TGTGCCAGCAGCTTAGGTGGCGGGGGTACCTACGAGCAGTACTTC. Supplemented by reference TRBV7-6 and TRBJ2-7, the full variable domain reads GAGVSQSPRYKVTKRGQDVALRCDPISGHVSLYWYRQALGQGPEFLTYFNYEAQQDKSGLPNDRFSAERPEGSISTLTIQRTEQRDSAMYRCASSLGGGGTYEQYFGPGTRLTVT.